The clone carrying this TCR beta chain was detected once. Its antigen is undetermined. The source of the sample is a study of shared clonotypes between healthy human individuals. Germline V CDR1 and CDR2: LNHDA, SQIVND (reference sequence). CDR3 size: 14 residues. V gave up 5 bases and J gave up 4 bases, with 12 bases separating them. This table comes from immunoSEQ multiplex PCR, and its TCRdb copy is limited to in-frame clones, with some not included. Found here are about 680,000 clones, about 78% of them singletons; the top ten hold under 2%. The study, taken as a whole, reports: Shared clonotypes across all four donors exceeded non-shared ones in generation probability. Compared with memory subsets, naive subsets generally had larger estimated richness.

Donors comprised healthy HIV-negative adults lacking recent acute infections or vaccinations. Only Caucasian adults living in Nashville, Tennessee served as donors. This clonotype originated in a woman younger than 45 in good health. Specimen: memory CD4+ T cells sorted from blood. As for subset: CD45RA-negative fraction. The V gene is TRBV19, the J gene TRBJ1-5; TRBD1 is a possible D gene (5 bases). CDR3 protein: CASSPLGGNQPQHF. In DNA form, the CDR3 reads TGTGCCAGTAGTCCTCTCGGGGGTAATCAGCCCCAGCATTTT.